This TCR beta chain stems from a study of cytomegalovirus exposure and HLA in healthy donors. Study-level results: Some TCR beta chains (approximately 180 of them) were listed as cytomegalovirus-associated.

This clone was detected only a few times. Its antigen remains unidentified. Profiling relied on immunoSEQ multiplex PCR, and the TCRdb table lists in-frame clones only, not all of them. Of some 110,000 clones listed, 85% to 95% are singletons. CDR1 is SGDLS, CDR2 YYNGEE, per germline. This CDR3 region has 15 residues. The ends lost 3 bases at V and 11 bases at J; junction bases unmatched: 15. The rearrangement joins TRBV9 to TRBJ1-1, with 8 bases fitting TRBD1. The specimen was PBMCs. This sequence originates from a woman younger than 30 in good health and CMV-seronegative. CDR3: CASSAGGREAAVAFF. The CDR3 bases are TGTGCCAGCAGCGCAGGGGGCCGAGAGGCAGCGGTCGCTTTCTTT.